This TCR beta chain was captured in a study of T cell responses to AZD1222 COVID-19 vaccine. The method was immunoSEQ multiplex PCR; TCRdb's version includes in-frame clones alone and lacks a portion of them. This sample has about 160,000 clones, with approximately 92% found just once. The V end was cut by 5 bases, the J end by 5 bases, with 15 bases between. In germline, CDR1 is SGHAT, CDR2 FQNNGV. The CDR3 loop spans 15 amino acids. General study points: Just a handful of AZD1222 recipients tested seropositive at baseline. Donor demographics were predominantly white British with a female majority; clonal diversity may be underestimated. Spike-specific TCRs gained breadth and depth after people received two AZD1222 doses. Every sample of the repertoires postdated the peak T cell response.

Worth noting for this clone: The target antigen is unknown.

Sequenced here: peripheral blood, sampled 28 days after the second AZD1222 dose. The rearrangement uses TRBV11-2 and TRBJ2-2; either TRBD1 or TRBD2 may fit D (5 bases each). The origin of this receptor is an adult who received the AZD1222 COVID-19 vaccine. The CDR3 sequence is CASSEPGPSTGELFF. The CDR3 coding sequence is TGTGCCAGCAGCGAGCCGGGACCCTCTACCGGGGAGCTGTTTTTT.